The 27 T cell receptor beta chains listed next were all sequenced from one sample in a study of T cells in Graves' hyperthyroidism and ophthalmopathy. What was amplified from RNA transcripts were TCR beta CDR3 regions. TCR CDR3 regions were first amplified by RT-PCR with HTBI primers. TCRdb reprocessed the multiplex PCR reads via MiXCR and lists one record per CDR3 protein. Of roughly 500,000 distinct CDR3 sequences in the sample, approximately 48% were seen once. The specimen sequenced was peripheral blood or thyroid tissue (not recorded which). These receptors came from an adult woman with Graves' disease, either hyperthyroidism or ophthalmopathy (not recorded which).

This clonotype was recorded many times. V gene TRBV5-1 combines with J gene TRBJ1-1, with a weak D call TRBD1 (6 bases). This CDR3 region has 15 residues. Trimming removed 5 bases from V and 1 base from J, with 15 bases in between. Germline CDR1 is SGHRS and CDR2 is YFSETQ. The DNA of the CDR3 is TGCGCCAGCAGACTGACGGGACAACAGAACACTGAAGCTTTCTTT. It encodes CASRLTGQQNTEAFF.

In DNA form, the CDR3 reads TGTGCCAGCAGTGCCGCGGATACCTACGAGCAGTACTTC. Its translation is CASSAADTYEQYF. J is TRBJ2-7 and V is TRBV11-2; D remains ambiguous. Trimming pared 6 bases from V and 2 bases from J, leaving 11 bases between. This CDR3 region has 13 residues. CDR1 SGHAT and CDR2 FQNNGV come from the germline V gene.

The chain carries TRBV5-1 and TRBJ1-2, with D possibly TRBD1 on 5 matching bases. V shed 0 bases and J shed 2 bases, with 11 bases lying between them. The CDR3 length is 15 residues. The germline gives CDR1 SGHRS, CDR2 YFSETQ. This CDR3 is CASSLVAGQNYGYTF. In nucleotides, the CDR3 is TGCGCCAGCAGCTTGGTTGCGGGGCAAAACTATGGCTACACCTTC.

This clonotype was recorded a few times. The rearrangement joins TRBV10-2 to TRBJ1-1; possible D gene TRBD1, 6 bases. The length of the CDR3 is 13 residues. V lost 6 bases and J lost 6, with 14 bases in between. The V gene's germline CDR1 is WSHSY and CDR2 SAAADI. CDR3 residues: CASRETGSSEAFF. Here the CDR3 DNA reads TGCGCCAGCAGAGAAACAGGGAGCTCTGAAGCTTTCTTT.

This clonotype was counted once. V gene TRBV28 combines with J gene TRBJ1-2, with D hard to call. Germline values: CDR1 MDHEN, CDR2 SYDVKM. This CDR3 is 15 amino acids long. The V and J ends lost 5 bases and 3 bases respectively, with 16 bases between them. The CDR3 nucleotides are TGTGCCAGCAGTCCCGGTGGAGGCACGGACTATGGCTACACCTTC. As protein: CASSPGGGTDYGYTF.

In its sample, this clonotype was seen once. The rearrangement joins TRBV2 to TRBJ2-7; D uncertain. Deletions cut 7 bases from V and 0 bases from J, with 10 bases between. The germline V gene encodes CDR1 SNHLY and CDR2 FYNNEI. This CDR3 region has 13 residues. CDR3 amino acids: CASTRLDSYEQYF. The CDR3 bases are TGTGCCAGCACGAGGCTTGACTCCTACGAGCAGTACTTC.

Ten or more counts support this clonotype. The chain couples TRBV2 to TRBJ2-5; maybe TRBD2 (5 bases). In germline, CDR1 is SNHLY, CDR2 FYNNEI. This CDR3 contains 12 residues. CDR3 sequence: CVSGRAQETQYF. The CDR3 DNA sequence: TGTGTCTCTGGGCGGGCCCAAGAGACCCAGTACTTC.

The chain employs TRBV19 and TRBJ1-1, with TRBD1 identical over 10 bases. V gave up 8 bases and J gave up 8 bases; unmatched junction bases: 11. Germline V CDR1 and CDR2: LNHDA, SQIVND (reference sequence). CDR3 length: 14 amino acids. The CDR3 loop is CASGRGQGREEAFF. The CDR3 DNA reads as TGTGCCAGTGGACGGGGACAGGGGCGAGAAGAAGCTTTCTTT.

This clonotype was seen many times. This chain uses TRBV5-1 with TRBJ1-1; 7 bases fit TRBD1. This CDR3 region has 14 residues. The trim removed 4 bases at V and 1 base at J, leaving 4 bases unmatched. CDR1 and CDR2 (germline): SGHRS, YFSETQ. CDR3 nucleotides: TGCGCCAGCAGCGTTCGACAGGGGAACACTGAAGCTTTCTTT. This sequence encodes CASSVRQGNTEAFF.

This chain joins TRBV7-9 and TRBJ2-2; D remains ambiguous. Germline values: CDR1 SEHNR, CDR2 FQNEAQ (reference sequence). This CDR3 contains 16 residues. V dropped 5 bases and J dropped 0 bases, with 13 bases sitting between them. The CDR3 here is CASSLWGIANTGELFF. The CDR3 nucleotides read TGTGCCAGCAGCCTTTGGGGAATAGCGAACACCGGGGAGCTGTTTTTT.

The gene calls are TRBV20-1 and TRBJ2-5, with 10 bases that match TRBD1. V trimming: 6 bases; J trimming: 3 bases; junction bases outside the gene matches: 4. The germline V gene encodes CDR1 DFQATT and CDR2 SNEGSKA (reference sequence). CDR3 size: 13 residues. CDR3 loop: CSAWDRGEETQYF. The CDR3 coding sequence is TGCAGTGCGTGGGACAGGGGAGAAGAGACCCAGTACTTC.

This clonotype was counted many times. The V gene is TRBV2, the J gene TRBJ2-5; weak D call: TRBD2 (6 bases). The CDR3 extends over 13 amino acids. V shed 7 bases and J shed 0 bases, with 9 bases lying between them. CDR1 is SNHLY and CDR2 is FYNNEI in the germline V gene. For the CDR3, the DNA is TGTGCCAGCATACGGGGGAACCAAGAGACCCAGTACTTC. Encoded protein: CASIRGNQETQYF.

The chain employs TRBV12-3 or TRBV12-4 and TRBJ1-5; TRBD1 might be the D (5 bases). The CDR3 runs 11 residues. V lost 5 bases and J 12 bases, leaving 11 bases between the germline ends. The CDR3 nucleotides are TGTGCCAGCAGTCCCCAGGGCGGCCAGCATTTT. Its translation is CASSPQGGQHF.

This chain connects TRBV7-9 to TRBJ1-4; D call uncertain. The end of the DNA fits TRBJ2-2 better, so the J call may be wrong. The CDR3 length is 12 residues. CDR1 and CDR2 (germline): SEHNR, FQNEAQ (reference sequence). The CDR3 coding sequence is TGTGCCAGCAGCCGATCCAATGGGGAGCTGTTTTTT. It encodes CASSRSNGELFF.

The V gene is TRBV15, the J gene TRBJ2-5; D not certain. The CDR3 loop spans 12 amino acids. The V and J ends lost 7 bases and 1 base respectively, with 7 bases between them. Germline V gives CDR1 LNHNV, CDR2 YYDKDF (reference sequence). The CDR3 DNA reads TGTGCCACCACCCGGGTCCAAGAGACCCAGTACTTC. Translating gives CATTRVQETQYF.

This clonotype was seen a handful of times. One end of the junction does not line up with germline, which may come from a read error. The CDR3 nucleotides are TGTGCCACCAGTGATTTCCAGGGACTACCAACCGGGGAGCTGTTTTTT. Protein product: CATSDFQGLPTGELFF. The chain couples TRBV10-3 to TRBJ2-2; 7 nucleotides align to TRBD2. Germline CDR1 is ENHRY and CDR2 is SYGVKD. This CDR3 is built from 16 residues.

This clonotype has ten or more counts. The chain employs TRBV5-1 and TRBJ2-2; 7 nucleotides match TRBD1. Per the germline V gene, CDR1 is SGHRS and CDR2 is YFSETQ. The V and J ends lost 2 bases and 4 bases, in that order; junction bases with no gene match: 5. This CDR3 region has 15 residues. This CDR3 is CASSLGQEITGELFF. The CDR3 region has the DNA TGCGCCAGCAGCTTAGGACAGGAAATCACCGGGGAGCTGTTTTTT.

This chain uses TRBV6-5 with TRBJ2-5, with 9 positions matching TRBD2. Looked up from germline, CDR1 is MNHEY and CDR2 is SVGAGI. This CDR3 comprises 16 residues. Trimming took 2 bases from V and 5 from J; bases not matched to a gene: 9. This chain's CDR3 is CASSYGGTSNRETQYF. The CDR3 DNA follows: TGTGCCAGCAGTTACGGGGGGACTAGCAATCGTGAGACCCAGTACTTC.

This chain links TRBV10-3 with TRBJ1-2; 7 bases fit TRBD1. V trimming: 3 bases; J trimming: 8 bases; junction bases outside the gene matches: 3. Germline V gene lookup returns CDR1 ENHRY and CDR2 SYGVKD. The CDR3 loop spans 12 amino acids. The CDR3 DNA reads as TGTGCCATCAGTGACTCGGACAGGGGCTACACCTTC. This codes for CAISDSDRGYTF.

This clonotype appeared many times. The chain uses TRBV20-1 and TRBJ1-2; a possible D gene is TRBD1 (6 bases). The CDR3 covers 13 residues. CDR1 DFQATT and CDR2 SNEGSKA come from the germline V gene (reference sequence). Trimming removed 3 bases from V and 1 base from J, with 9 bases in between. CDR3 nucleotide sequence: TGCAGTGCTAGCAGACAGGATAACTATGGCTACACCTTC. It translates to CSASRQDNYGYTF.

This clonotype showed up many times. This chain links TRBV7-2 with TRBJ1-2; D call uncertain. In germline, CDR1 is SGHTA, CDR2 FQGNSA. Trimming stripped 6 bases from V and 8 bases from J, with 13 bases between. The CDR3 loop spans 12 amino acids. CDR3 loop: CASRVLEAGYTF. The CDR3, as DNA: TGTGCCAGCAGGGTTCTGGAGGCGGGCTACACCTTC.

Many counts were recorded for this clonotype. The chain's CDR3 is CAISRDATSNQPQHF. The CDR3 DNA reads TGTGCCATCAGTCGGGACGCTACGAGCAATCAGCCCCAGCATTTT. The chain has TRBV10-3 and TRBJ1-5; perhaps TRBD1 as D (5 bases). V shed 5 bases and J shed 1 base, with 12 bases lying between them. Germline CDR1 reads ENHRY; CDR2 reads SYGVKD. CDR3 length: 15 residues.

This clonotype was detected many times. One junction end does not reproduce the germline sequence, and a read error may be involved. The rearrangement uses TRBV2 and TRBJ2-7; D may be TRBD2 (5 bases). Germline CDR1 is SNHLY and CDR2 is FYNNEI. This CDR3 has 12 amino acids. Written as DNA, the CDR3 is TGTGCAAGCAGATACACTAGGGACGAGCAGTACTTC. Its translation: CASRYTRDEQYF.

The V gene is TRBV10-3, the J gene TRBJ2-6; no firm D call. The CDR3 runs to 13 residues. V was clipped by 10 bases and J by 4 bases, with 11 bases between them. Germline V CDR1 and CDR2: ENHRY, SYGVKD. CDR3 amino acids: CATRDRGANVLTF. CDR3 DNA sequence: TGTGCCACCCGCGATCGGGGGGCCAACGTCCTGACTTTC.

For the CDR3, the DNA is TGTGCCAGCAGCTTAAGAACAGAACCTAATGAAAAACTGTTTTTT. This codes for CASSLRTEPNEKLFF. The rearrangement joins TRBV7-9 to TRBJ1-4; D ambiguous. The germline V and J ends were trimmed by 2 bases and 3 bases, with 10 bases remaining between them. CDR1 is SEHNR and CDR2 is FQNEAQ in the germline V gene (reference sequence). The CDR3 runs to 15 residues.

The rearrangement uses TRBV5-1 and TRBJ2-5, with a possible D match to TRBD2 (6 bases). The CDR3 is made up of 16 amino acids. Trimming stripped 6 bases from V and 1 base from J, with 19 bases between. Germline V gene data show CDR1 as SGHRS and CDR2 as YFSETQ. CDR3 coding DNA: TGCGCCAGCACCACCGACGGCGGGGACTTCCAAGAGACCCAGTACTTC. Amino acid sequence: CASTTDGGDFQETQYF.

This clonotype showed up just a few times. Given a much more abundant clone one base away, this may be a read error. The chain joins TRBV5-7 to TRBJ2-7; either TRBD1 or TRBD2 may supply D (5 bases each). TRBV5-7 is designated an ORF whose function remains uncertain. The CDR3 runs to 14 residues. CDR3 in DNA: TGTGCCAGCAGCTTGGATGCAGGGAGCTACGAGCAGCACTTC. Its protein is CASSLDAGSYEQHF.